Below, one T cell receptor (beta chain) is given with its context. Sequence at one end of the junction differs from germline and may be a read error. TCRdb's table, derived via immunoSEQ multiplex PCR, lists solely in-frame clones and lacks some. This sample yields millions of clones, of which approximately 93% are seen a single time; around 0.4% belongs to the top ten. The CDR3 covers 9 residues. The germline V gene encodes CDR1 SGHNT and CDR2 YENEEA. The record originates from a study of shared clonotypes between healthy human individuals. Negatively enriched CD4+ T cells were divided by CD45RA into naive and memory.

The chain has TRBV11-3 and TRBJ2-4; D not resolved. This receptor was taken from a man aged 18 to 29 in good health. Some clones in this sample may be carry-over from other donors' samples. The source material was naive CD4+ T cells from PBMCs. Subset in this sample: CD45RA+ positively selected. The CDR3 spells CASRHTHPF. The CDR3, as DNA: TGTGCCAGCAGACACACCCATCCCTTC.